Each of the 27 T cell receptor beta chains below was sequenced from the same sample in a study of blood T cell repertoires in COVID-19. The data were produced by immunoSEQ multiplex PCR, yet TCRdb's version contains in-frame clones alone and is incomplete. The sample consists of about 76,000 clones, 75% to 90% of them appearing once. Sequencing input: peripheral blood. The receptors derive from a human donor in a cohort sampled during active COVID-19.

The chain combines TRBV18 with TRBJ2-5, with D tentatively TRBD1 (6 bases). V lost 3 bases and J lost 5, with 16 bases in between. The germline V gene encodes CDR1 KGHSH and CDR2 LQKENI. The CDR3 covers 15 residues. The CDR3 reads CASSPGARGVETQYF. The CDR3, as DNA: TGTGCCAGCTCACCGGGGGCCAGGGGTGTGGAGACCCAGTACTTC.

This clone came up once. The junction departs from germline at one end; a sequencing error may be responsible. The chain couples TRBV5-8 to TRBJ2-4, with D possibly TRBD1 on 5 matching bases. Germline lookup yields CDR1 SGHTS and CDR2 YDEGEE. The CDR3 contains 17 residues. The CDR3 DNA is TGTGCCAGCATCTTGAAGGGGCGACGGCCACCCCGAAACATTCAGTACTTC. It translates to CASILKGRRPPRNIQYF. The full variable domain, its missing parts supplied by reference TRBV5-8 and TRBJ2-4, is EAGVTQSPTHLIKTRGQQATLRCSPISGHTSVYWYQQALGLGLQFLLWYDEGEERNRGNFPPRFSGRQFPNYSSELNVNALELEDSALYLCASILKGRRPPRNIQYFGAGTRLSVL.

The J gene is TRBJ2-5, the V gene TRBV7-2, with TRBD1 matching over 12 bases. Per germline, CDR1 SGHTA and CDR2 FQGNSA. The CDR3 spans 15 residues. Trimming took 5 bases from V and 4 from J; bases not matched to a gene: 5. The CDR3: CASSIGDRGRETQYF. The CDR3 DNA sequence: TGTGCCAGCAGCATAGGGGACAGGGGGCGAGAGACCCAGTACTTC. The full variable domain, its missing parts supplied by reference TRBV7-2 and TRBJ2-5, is GAGVSQSPSNKVTEKGKDVELRCDPISGHTALYWYRQSLGQGLEFLIYFQGNSAPDKSGLPSDRFSAERTGGSVSTLTIQRTQQEDSAVYLCASSIGDRGRETQYFGPGTRLLVL.

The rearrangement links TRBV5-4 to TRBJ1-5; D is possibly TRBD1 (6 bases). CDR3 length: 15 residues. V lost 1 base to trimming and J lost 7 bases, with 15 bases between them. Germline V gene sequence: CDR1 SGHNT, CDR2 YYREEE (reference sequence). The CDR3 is CASSLYPGGDQPQHF. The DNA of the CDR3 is TGTGCCAGCAGCTTGTATCCGGGGGGCGACCAGCCCCAGCATTTT.

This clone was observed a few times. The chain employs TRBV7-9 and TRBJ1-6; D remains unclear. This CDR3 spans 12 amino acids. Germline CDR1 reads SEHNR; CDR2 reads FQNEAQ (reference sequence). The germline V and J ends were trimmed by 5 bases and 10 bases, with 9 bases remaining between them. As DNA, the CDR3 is TGTGCCAGCAGCCTTAAAGAGTCACCCCTCCACTTT. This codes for CASSLKESPLHF.

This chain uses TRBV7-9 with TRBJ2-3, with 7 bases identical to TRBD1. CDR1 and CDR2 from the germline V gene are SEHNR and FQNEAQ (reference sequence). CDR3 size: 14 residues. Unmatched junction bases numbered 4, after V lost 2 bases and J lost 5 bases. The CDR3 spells CASSLKQGQDTQYF. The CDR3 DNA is TGTGCCAGCAGCTTAAAACAGGGGCAAGATACGCAGTATTTT.

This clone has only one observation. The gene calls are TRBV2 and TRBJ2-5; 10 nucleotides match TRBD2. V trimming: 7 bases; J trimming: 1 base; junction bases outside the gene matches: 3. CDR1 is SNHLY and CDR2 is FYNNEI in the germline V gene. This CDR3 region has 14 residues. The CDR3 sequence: CASTLAGTQETQYF. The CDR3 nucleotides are TGTGCCAGCACACTAGCGGGGACCCAAGAGACCCAGTACTTC. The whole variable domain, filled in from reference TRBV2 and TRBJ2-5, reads EPEVTQTPSHQVTQMGQEVILRCVPISNHLYFYWYRQILGQKVEFLVSFYNNEISEKSEIFDDQFSVERPDGSNFTLKIRSTKLEDSAMYFCASTLAGTQETQYFGPGTRLLVL.

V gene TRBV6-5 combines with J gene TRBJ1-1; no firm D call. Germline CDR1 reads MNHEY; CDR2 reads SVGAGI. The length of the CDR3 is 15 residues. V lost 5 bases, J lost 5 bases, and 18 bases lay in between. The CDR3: CASSKHTNVKTEAFF. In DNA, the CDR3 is TGTGCCAGCAGTAAACACACAAACGTAAAGACTGAAGCTTTCTTT.

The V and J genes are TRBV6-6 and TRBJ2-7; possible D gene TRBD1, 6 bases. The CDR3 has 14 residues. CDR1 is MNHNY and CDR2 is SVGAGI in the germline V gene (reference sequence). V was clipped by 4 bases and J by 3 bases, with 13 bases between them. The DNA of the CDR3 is TGTGCCAGCAGTTCGACAGGTGGTGGCTACGAGCAGTACTTC. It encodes CASSSTGGGYEQYF.

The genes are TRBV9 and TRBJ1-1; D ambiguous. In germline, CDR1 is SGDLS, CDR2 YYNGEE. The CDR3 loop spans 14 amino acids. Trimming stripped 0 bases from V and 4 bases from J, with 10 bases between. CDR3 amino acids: CASSVGGGSTEAFF. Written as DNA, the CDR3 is TGTGCCAGCAGCGTAGGAGGAGGAAGCACTGAAGCTTTCTTT.

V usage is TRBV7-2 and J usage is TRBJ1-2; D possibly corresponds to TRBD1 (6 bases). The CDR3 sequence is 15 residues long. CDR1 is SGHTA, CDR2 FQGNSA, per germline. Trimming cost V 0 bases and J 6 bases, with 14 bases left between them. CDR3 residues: CASSLASGQGNGYTF. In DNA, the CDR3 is TGTGCCAGCAGCTTAGCATCCGGGCAGGGGAATGGCTACACCTTC. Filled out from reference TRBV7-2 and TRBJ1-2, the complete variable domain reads GAGVSQSPSNKVTEKGKDVELRCDPISGHTALYWYRQSLGQGLEFLIYFQGNSAPDKSGLPSDRFSAERTGGSVSTLTIQRTQQEDSAVYLCASSLASGQGNGYTFGSGTRLTVV.

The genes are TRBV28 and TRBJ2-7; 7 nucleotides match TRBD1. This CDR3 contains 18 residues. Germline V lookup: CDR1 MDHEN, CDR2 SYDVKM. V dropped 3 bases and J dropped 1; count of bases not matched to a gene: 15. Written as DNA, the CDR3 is TGTGCCAGCAGTTTTCCCCCGTGGGGGACAGTTAATTCCTACGAGCAGTACTTC. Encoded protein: CASSFPPWGTVNSYEQYF.

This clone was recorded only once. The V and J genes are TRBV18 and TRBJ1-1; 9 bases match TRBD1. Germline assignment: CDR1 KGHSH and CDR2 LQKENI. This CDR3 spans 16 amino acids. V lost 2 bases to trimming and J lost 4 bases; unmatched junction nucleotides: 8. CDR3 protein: CASSPAGQGSATEAFF. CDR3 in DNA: TGTGCCAGCTCACCAGCCGGACAGGGGTCGGCCACTGAAGCTTTCTTT. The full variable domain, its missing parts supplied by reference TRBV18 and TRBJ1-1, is NAGVMQNPRHLVRRRGQEARLRCSPMKGHSHVYWYRQLPEEGLKFMVYLQKENIIDESGMPKERFSAEFPKEGPSILRIQQVVRGDSAAYFCASSPAGQGSATEAFFGQGTRLTVV.

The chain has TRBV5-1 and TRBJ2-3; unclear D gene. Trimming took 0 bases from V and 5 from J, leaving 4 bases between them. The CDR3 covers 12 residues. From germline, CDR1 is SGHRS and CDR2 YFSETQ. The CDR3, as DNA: TGCGCCAGCAGCTTGGATCAAGATACGCAGTATTTT. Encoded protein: CASSLDQDTQYF.

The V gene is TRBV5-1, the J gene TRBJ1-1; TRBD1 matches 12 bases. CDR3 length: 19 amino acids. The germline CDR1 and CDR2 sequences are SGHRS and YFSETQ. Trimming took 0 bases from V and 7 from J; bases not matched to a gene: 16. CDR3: CASSLAPRGTGGLKDEAFF. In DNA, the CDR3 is TGCGCCAGCAGCTTGGCCCCCCGCGGGACAGGGGGCCTTAAGGATGAAGCTTTCTTT.

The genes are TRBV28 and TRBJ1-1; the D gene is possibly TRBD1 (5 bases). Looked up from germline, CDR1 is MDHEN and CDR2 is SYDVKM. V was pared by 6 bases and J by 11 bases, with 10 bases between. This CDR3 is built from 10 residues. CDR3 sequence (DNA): TGTGCCAGCAGCGATCGGGGGGCTTTCTTT. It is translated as CASSDRGAFF.

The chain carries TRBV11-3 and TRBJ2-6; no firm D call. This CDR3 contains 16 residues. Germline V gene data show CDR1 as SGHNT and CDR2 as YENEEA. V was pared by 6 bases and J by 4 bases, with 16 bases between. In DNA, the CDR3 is TGTGCCAGCAGGATCCCTTTTGGGCCAGGGGCCAACGTCCTGACTTTC. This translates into CASRIPFGPGANVLTF. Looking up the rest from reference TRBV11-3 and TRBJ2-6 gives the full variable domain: EAGVVQSPRYKIIEKKQPVAFWCNPISGHNTLYWYLQNLGQGPELLIRYENEEAVDDSQLPKDRFSAERLKGVDSTLKIQPAELGDSAVYLCASRIPFGPGANVLTFGAGSRLTVL.

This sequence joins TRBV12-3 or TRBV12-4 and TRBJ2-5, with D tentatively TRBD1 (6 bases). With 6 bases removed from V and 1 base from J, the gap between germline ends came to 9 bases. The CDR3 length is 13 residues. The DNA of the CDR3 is TGTGCCAGCAGCCGGGACACCCAAGAGACCCAGTACTTC. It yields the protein CASSRDTQETQYF.

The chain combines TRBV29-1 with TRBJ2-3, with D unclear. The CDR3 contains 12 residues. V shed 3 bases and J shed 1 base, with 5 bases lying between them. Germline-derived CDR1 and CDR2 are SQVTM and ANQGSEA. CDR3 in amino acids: CSVDRGTDTQYF. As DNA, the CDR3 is TGCAGCGTTGACCGGGGCACAGATACGCAGTATTTT.

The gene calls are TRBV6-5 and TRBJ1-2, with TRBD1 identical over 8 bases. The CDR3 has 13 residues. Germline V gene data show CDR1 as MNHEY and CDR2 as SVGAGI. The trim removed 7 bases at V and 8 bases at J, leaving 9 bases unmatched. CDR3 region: CASIPSGGSGYTF. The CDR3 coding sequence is TGTGCCAGCATTCCCTCAGGGGGCTCGGGCTACACCTTC.

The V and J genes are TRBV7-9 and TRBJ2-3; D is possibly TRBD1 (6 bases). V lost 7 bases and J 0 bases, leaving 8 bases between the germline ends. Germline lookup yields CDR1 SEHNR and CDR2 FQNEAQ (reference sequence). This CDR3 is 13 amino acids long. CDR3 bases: TGTGCCAGCACCGGACAGAGCACAGATACGCAGTATTTT. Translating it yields CASTGQSTDTQYF.

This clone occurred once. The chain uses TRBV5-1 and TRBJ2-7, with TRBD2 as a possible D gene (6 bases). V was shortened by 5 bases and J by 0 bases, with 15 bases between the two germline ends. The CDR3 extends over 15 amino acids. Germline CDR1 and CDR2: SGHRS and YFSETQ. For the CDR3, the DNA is TGCGCCAGCAGGGAGGGATTTTCCTACTCCTACGAGCAGTACTTC. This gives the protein CASREGFSYSYEQYF.

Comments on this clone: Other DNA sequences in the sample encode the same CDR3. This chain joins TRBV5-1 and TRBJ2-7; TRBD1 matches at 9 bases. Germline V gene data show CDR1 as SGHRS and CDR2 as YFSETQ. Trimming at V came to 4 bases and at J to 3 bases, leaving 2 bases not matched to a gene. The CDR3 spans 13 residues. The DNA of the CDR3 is TGCGCCAGCAGCACGGGACAGGGCTACGAGCAGTACTTC. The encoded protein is CASSTGQGYEQYF.

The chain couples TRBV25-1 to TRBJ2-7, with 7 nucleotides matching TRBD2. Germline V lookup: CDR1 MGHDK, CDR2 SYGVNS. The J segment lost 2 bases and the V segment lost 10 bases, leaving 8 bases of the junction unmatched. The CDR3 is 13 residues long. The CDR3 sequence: CATHPGGTYEQYF. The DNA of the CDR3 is TGTGCCACTCATCCGGGAGGCACCTACGAGCAGTACTTC.

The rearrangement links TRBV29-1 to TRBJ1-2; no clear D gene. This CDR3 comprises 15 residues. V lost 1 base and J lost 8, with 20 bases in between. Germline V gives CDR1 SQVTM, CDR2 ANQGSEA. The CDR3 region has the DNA TGCAGCGTTGAAGTAGGTTCCGGGGAAGTGGGAGGCTACACCTTC. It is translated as CSVEVGSGEVGGYTF.

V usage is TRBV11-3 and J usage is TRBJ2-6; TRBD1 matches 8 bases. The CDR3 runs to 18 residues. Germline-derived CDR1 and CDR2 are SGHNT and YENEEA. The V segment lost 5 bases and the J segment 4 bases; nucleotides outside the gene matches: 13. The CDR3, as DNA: TGTGCCAGCAGCCGGAAAAGGACAGGGCTATCCGGGGCCAACGTCCTGACTTTC. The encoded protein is CASSRKRTGLSGANVLTF. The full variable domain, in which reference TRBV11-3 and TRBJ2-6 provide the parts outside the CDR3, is EAGVVQSPRYKIIEKKQPVAFWCNPISGHNTLYWYLQNLGQGPELLIRYENEEAVDDSQLPKDRFSAERLKGVDSTLKIQPAELGDSAVYLCASSRKRTGLSGANVLTFGAGSRLTVL.

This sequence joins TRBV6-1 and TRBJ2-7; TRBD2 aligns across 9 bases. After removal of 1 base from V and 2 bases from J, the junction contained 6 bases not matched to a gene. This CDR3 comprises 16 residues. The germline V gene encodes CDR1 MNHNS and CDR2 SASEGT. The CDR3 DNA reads TGTGCCAGCAGTGAAGAAGCTCGCGGGAGGGCCTACGAGCAGTACTTC. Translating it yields CASSEEARGRAYEQYF.